The rows below give T cell receptor beta chains drawn from one sample of a study of blood T cells in healthy people across ages. MiXCR was run by TCRdb on the 5' RACE reads, yielding one entry per CDR3 protein. The table has hundreds of thousands of distinct CDR3 sequences, around 25% seen once. These data were likewise used in another study, on T cells of mothers and their children.

The material sequenced was blood. All receptors derive from a boy aged 5-17 years in good health. The conserved cysteine and the conserved F or W are not part of the CDR3 here. Each record gives: J gene, V gene, CDR3 protein.

>TRBJ2-3|TRBV7-2
ASSLGSGVDTQY
>TRBJ2-7|TRBV20-1
SASIYYEQY
>TRBJ2-5|TRBV11-2
ASSALQGWTQY
>TRBJ2-5|TRBV20-1
SARELQGVETQY
>TRBJ1-2|TRBV6-1
ASSPLRGAWGYT
>TRBJ2-3|TRBV12-5
ASGLVPSDGTDTQY
>TRBJ1-4|TRBV20-1
SARGSRVEKLF
>TRBJ2-6|TRBV6-6
ASNGGLTGANVPT
>.|TRBV29-1
SLSGGLNEQF
>TRBJ1-2|TRBV18
ASSSVEGKYYT
>TRBJ2-5|TRBV5-5
ASSLEGRTQY
>TRBJ1-1|TRBV19
ASSILAGTHTEAF
>TRBJ2-4|TRBV20-1
SARTKNIQY
>TRBJ2-3|TRBV7-9
ASSSPSVGDTQY
>TRBJ2-1|TRBV5-1
ASSFRFSPSSYNEQF
>TRBJ2-7|TRBV4-3
ASSQDKAQGGGEQY
>TRBJ2-5|TRBV25-1
ASSDRRSLGETQY
>TRBJ2-7|TRBV6-1
ASSAHSSEQY
>TRBJ1-2|TRBV5-1
ASSGKDSVADYGYT
>.|TRBV7-6
ASSPVTSRGGYEQY
>TRBJ1-1|TRBV5-5
ASSLDIQAF
>TRBJ2-1|TRBV14
ASSPRTVGEQF
>TRBJ1-5|TRBV4-3
ASSLGQGADQPQH
>TRBJ1-1|TRBV5-1
ASSHRQGGTEAF
>TRBJ2-3|TRBV5-1
ASSTQGASTDTQY
>TRBJ2-5|TRBV29-1
SVGEGGQVQETQY
>TRBJ1-2|TRBV5-5
ASSLIDREHGYT
>TRBJ2-3|TRBV29-1
SVEDRDSGRTDTQY
>TRBJ2-6|TRBV6-2/TRBV6-3
ASSSPTVPSSGANVLT